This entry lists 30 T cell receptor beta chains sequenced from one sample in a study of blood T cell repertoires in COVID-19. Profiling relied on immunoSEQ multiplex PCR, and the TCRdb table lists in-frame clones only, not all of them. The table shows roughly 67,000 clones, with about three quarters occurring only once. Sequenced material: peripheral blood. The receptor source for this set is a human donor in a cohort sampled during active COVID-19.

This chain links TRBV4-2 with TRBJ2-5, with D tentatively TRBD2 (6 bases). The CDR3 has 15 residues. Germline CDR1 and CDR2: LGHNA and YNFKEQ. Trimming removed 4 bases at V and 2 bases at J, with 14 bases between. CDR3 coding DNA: TGTGCCAGCAGCCTCGGGTTAGCGGAACAAGAGACCCAGTACTTC. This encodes CASSLGLAEQETQYF.

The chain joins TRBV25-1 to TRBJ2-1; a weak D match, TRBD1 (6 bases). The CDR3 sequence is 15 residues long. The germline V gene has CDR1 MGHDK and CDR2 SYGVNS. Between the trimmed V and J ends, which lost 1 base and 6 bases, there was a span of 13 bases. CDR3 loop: CASSESRQVINEQFF. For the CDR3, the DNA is TGTGCCAGCAGTGAATCGCGACAGGTCATCAATGAGCAGTTCTTC.

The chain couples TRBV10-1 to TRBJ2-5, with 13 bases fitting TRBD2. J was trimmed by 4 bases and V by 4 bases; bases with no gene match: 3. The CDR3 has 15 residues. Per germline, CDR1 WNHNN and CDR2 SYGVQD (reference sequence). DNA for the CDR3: TGCGCCAGCAGTGCGGGACTAGCGGGACGAGAGACCCAGTACTTC. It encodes CASSAGLAGRETQYF.

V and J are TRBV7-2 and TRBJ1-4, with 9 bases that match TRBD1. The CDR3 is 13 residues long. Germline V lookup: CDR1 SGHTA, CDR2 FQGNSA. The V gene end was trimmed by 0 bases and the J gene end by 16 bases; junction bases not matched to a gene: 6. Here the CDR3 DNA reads TGTGCCAGCAGCTTAGCGAGGACAGGGGAGCGGTTTTTT. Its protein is CASSLARTGERFF.

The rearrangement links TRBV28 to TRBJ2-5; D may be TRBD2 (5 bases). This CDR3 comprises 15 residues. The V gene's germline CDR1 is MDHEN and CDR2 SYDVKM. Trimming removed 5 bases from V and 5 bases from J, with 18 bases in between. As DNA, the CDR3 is TGTGCCAGCAGTCTAGATGGGAGATTCCCGGAGACCCAGTACTTC. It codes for CASSLDGRFPETQYF.

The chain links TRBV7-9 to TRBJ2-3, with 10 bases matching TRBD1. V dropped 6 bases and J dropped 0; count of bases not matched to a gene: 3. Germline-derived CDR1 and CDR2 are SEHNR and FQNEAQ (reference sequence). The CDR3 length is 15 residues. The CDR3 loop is CASSTDRGSTDTQYF. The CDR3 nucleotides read TGTGCCAGCAGTACGGACAGGGGGAGCACAGATACGCAGTATTTT. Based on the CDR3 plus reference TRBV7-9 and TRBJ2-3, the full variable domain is DTGVSQNPRHKITKRGQNVTFRCDPISEHNRLYWYRQTLGQGPEFLTYFQNEAQLEKSRLLSDRFSAERPKGSFSTLEIQRTEQGDSAMYLCASSTDRGSTDTQYFGPGTRLTVL.

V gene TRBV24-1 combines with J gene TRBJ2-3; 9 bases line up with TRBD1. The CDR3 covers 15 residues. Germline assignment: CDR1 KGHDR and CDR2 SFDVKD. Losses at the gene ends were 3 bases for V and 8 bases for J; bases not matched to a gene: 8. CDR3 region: CATSDLTGGEGTQYF. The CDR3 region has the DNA TGTGCCACCAGTGATCTGACAGGGGGAGAGGGTACGCAGTATTTT.

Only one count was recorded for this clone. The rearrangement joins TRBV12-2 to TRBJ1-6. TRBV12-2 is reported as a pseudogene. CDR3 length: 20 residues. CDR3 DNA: TGTGCAAGTCGCTTAGCGCGGGCAAAACCTTTCAGCTCCTATAATTCACCCCTCCACTTT. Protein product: CASRLARAKPFSSYNSPLHF.

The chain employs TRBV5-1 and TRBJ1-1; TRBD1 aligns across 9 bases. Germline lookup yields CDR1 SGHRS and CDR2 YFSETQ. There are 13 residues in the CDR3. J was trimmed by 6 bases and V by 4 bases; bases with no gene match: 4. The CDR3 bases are TGCGCCAGCAGCAGTGACAGGGGGGCTGAAGCTTTCTTT. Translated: CASSSDRGAEAFF. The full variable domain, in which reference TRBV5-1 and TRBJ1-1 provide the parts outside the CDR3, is KAGVTQTPRYLIKTRGQQVTLSCSPISGHRSVSWYQQTPGQGLQFLFEYFSETQRNKGNFPGRFSGRQFSNSRSEMNVSTLELGDSALYLCASSSDRGAEAFFGQGTRLTVV.

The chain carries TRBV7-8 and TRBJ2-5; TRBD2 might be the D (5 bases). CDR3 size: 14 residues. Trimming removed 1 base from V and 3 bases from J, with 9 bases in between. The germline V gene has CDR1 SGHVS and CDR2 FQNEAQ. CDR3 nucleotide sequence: TGTGCCAGCAGCTTAGTTGAGGGAGAAGAGACCCAGTACTTC. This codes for CASSLVEGEETQYF.

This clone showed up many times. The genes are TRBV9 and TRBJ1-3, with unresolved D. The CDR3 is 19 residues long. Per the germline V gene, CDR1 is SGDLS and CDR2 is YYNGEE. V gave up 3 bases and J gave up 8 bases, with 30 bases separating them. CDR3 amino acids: CASSAHTTFLTGDEDTIYF. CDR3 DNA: TGTGCCAGCAGCGCCCACACGACATTTTTGACGGGAGATGAGGACACCATATATTTT.

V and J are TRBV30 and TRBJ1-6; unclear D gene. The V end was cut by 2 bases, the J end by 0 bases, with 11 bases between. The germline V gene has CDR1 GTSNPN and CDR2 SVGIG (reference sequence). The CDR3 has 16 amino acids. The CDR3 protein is CAWSLSGSSYNSPLHF. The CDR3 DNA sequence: TGTGCCTGGAGTTTAAGCGGGAGCTCCTATAATTCACCCCTCCACTTT.

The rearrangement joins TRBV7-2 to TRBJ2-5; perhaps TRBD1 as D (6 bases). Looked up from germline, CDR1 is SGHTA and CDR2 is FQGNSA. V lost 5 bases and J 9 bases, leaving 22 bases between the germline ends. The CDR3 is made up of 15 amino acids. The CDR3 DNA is TGTGCCAGCAGCGAGGGGGACAATTTCTTTAGGTCCCAGTACTTC. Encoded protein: CASSEGDNFFRSQYF.

The CDR3 loop is CATSRASGSSTDTQYF. The CDR3 DNA reads TGTGCCACCAGCAGAGCAAGCGGGTCTAGCACAGATACGCAGTATTTT. This sequence joins TRBV15 and TRBJ2-3, with D perhaps matching TRBD2 (6 bases). Between the trimmed V and J ends, which lost 1 base and 0 bases, there was a span of 11 bases. The germline gives CDR1 LNHNV, CDR2 YYDKDF (reference sequence). This CDR3 has 16 amino acids.

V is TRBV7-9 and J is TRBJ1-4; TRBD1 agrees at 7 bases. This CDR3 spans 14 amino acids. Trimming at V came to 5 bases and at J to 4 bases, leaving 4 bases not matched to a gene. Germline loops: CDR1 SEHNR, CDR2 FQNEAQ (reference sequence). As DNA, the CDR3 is TGTGCCAGCAGCCCCGGACAGGATAATGAAAAACTGTTTTTT. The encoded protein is CASSPGQDNEKLFF.

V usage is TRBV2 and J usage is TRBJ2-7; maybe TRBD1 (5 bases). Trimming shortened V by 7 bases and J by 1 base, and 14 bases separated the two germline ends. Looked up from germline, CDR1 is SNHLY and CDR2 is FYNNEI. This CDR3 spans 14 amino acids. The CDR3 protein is CASNGHVRSYEQYF. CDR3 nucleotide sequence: TGTGCCAGCAATGGACACGTACGGTCCTACGAGCAGTACTTC. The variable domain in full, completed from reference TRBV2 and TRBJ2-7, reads EPEVTQTPSHQVTQMGQEVILRCVPISNHLYFYWYRQILGQKVEFLVSFYNNEISEKSEIFDDQFSVERPDGSNFTLKIRSTKLEDSAMYFCASNGHVRSYEQYFGPGTRLTVT.

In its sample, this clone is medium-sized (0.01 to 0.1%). This CDR3 reads CASSPRNEQFF. CDR3 sequence (DNA): TGTGCCAGCAGTCCTAGAAATGAGCAGTTCTTC. The chain has TRBV5-8 and TRBJ2-1, with D hard to call. Germline-derived CDR1 and CDR2 are SGHTS and YDEGEE. The CDR3 is 11 residues long. V lost 5 bases to trimming and J lost 7 bases, with 7 bases between them.

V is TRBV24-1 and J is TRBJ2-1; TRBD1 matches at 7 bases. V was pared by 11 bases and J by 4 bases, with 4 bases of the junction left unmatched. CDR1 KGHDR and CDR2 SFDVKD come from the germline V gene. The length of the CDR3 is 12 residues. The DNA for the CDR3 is TGTGCCAGTGGACAGGCTTACAATGAGCAGTTCTTC. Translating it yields CASGQAYNEQFF.

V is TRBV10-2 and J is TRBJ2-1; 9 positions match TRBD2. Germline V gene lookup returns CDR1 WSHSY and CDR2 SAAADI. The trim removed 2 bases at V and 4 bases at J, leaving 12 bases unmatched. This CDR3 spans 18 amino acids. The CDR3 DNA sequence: TGCGCCAGCAGTGAGATCGCGTTCGCGGGAGGGTCATACAATGAGCAGTTCTTC. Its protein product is CASSEIAFAGGSYNEQFF.

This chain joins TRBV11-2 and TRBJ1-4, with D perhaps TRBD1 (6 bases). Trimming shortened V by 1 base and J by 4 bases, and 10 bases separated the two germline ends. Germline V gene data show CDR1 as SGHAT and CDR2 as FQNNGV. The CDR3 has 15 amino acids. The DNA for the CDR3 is TGTGCCAGCAGCTTAGGCGGGGGCGTTAATGAAAAACTGTTTTTT. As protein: CASSLGGGVNEKLFF.

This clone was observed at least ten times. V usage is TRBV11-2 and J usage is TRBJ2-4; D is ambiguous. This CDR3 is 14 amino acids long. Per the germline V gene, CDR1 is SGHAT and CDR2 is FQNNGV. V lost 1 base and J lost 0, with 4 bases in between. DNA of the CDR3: TGTGCCAGCAGCTTAGCTTTAGCCAAAAACATTCAGTACTTC. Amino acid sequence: CASSLALAKNIQYF.

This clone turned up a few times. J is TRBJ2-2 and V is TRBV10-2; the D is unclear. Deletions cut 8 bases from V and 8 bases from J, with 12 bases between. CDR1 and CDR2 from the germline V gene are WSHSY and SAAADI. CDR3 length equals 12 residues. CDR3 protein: CASEAVLGELFF. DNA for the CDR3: TGCGCCAGCGAGGCCGTTTTGGGGGAGCTGTTTTTT.

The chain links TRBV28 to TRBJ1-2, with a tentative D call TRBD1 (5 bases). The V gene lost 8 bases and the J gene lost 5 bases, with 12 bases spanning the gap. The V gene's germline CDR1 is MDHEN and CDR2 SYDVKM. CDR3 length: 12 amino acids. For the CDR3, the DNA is TGTGCCAGCGGGGACTGGTCTTATGGCTACACCTTC. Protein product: CASGDWSYGYTF.

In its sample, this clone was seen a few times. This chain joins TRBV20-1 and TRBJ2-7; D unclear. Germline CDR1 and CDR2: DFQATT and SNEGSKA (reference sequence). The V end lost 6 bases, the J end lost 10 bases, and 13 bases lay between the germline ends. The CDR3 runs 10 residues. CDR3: CSASYGGQYF. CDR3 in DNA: TGCAGTGCATCTTATGGCGGACAGTACTTC.

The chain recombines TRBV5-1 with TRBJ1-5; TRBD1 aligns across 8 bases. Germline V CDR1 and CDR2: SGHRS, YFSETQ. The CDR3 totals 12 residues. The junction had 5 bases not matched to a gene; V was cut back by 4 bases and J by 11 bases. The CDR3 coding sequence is TGCGCCAGCAGCACCGGACAGGGAACCCAGCATTTT. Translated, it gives CASSTGQGTQHF.

This chain's CDR3 is CASSISAVYNEQFF. DNA for the CDR3: TGTGCCAGTAGTATAAGCGCAGTCTACAATGAGCAGTTCTTC. The chain employs TRBV19 and TRBJ2-1; D not resolved. The V gene's germline CDR1 is LNHDA and CDR2 SQIVND (reference sequence). This CDR3 contains 14 residues. V shed 2 bases and J shed 3 bases, with 8 bases lying between them.

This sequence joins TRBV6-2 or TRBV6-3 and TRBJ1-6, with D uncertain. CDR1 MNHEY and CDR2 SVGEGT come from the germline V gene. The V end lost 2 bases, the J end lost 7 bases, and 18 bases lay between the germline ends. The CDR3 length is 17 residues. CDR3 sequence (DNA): TGTGCCAGCAGTTACCCCCTTTTGGGCAGCCAGAATTCACCCCTCCACTTT. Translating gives CASSYPLLGSQNSPLHF.

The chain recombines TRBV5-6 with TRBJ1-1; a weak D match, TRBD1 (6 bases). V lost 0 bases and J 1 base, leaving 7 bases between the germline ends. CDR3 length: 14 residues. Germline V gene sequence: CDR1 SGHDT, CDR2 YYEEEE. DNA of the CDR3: TGTGCCAGCAGCTTGGCGGACAGGAACACTGAAGCTTTCTTT. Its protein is CASSLADRNTEAFF.

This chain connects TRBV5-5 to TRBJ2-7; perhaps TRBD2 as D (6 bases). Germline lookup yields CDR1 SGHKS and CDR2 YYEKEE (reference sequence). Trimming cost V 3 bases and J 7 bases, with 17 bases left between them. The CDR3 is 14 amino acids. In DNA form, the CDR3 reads TGTGCCAGCAGCTCCGGGACTGGAGCAGGGGAGCAGTACTTC. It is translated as CASSSGTGAGEQYF.

The CDR3 bases are TGTGCCAGCAGCTTAGGAAGCGGGGGGGCCGGGACGCAGTATTTT. It yields the protein CASSLGSGGAGTQYF. The chain has TRBV7-9 and TRBJ2-3; 10 bases are a match to TRBD2. The V gene's germline CDR1 is SEHNR and CDR2 FQNEAQ (reference sequence). V dropped 1 base and J dropped 9; count of bases not matched to a gene: 7. This CDR3 region has 15 residues.